One sample yielded the 10 T cell receptor beta chains listed below, sequenced in a study of blood T cell repertoires in COVID-19. Clones were read by immunoSEQ multiplex PCR, and TCRdb kept only the in-frame ones, dropping some. The table has hundreds of thousands of clones, 75% to 90% seen once. Sequencing was carried out using peripheral blood. These receptors all come from a man in his 60s who had recovered from COVID-19.

This chain links TRBV6-6 with TRBJ1-5, with D uncertain. The CDR3 has 13 residues. V was trimmed by 5 bases and J by 6 bases, leaving 11 bases between them. Germline values: CDR1 MNHNY, CDR2 SVGAGI (reference sequence). DNA of the CDR3: TGTGCCAGCAGTCTTCGGGAGGGTCAGCCCCAGCATTTT. Translating it yields CASSLREGQPQHF.

The chain couples TRBV12-3 or TRBV12-4 to TRBJ2-7; 9 bases agree with TRBD1. The length of the CDR3 is 13 residues. V shed 5 bases and J 6 bases; nucleotides not matched to a gene: 5. The CDR3 spells CASSGTGMLEQYF. Written as DNA, the CDR3 is TGTGCCAGCAGTGGGACAGGGATGCTCGAGCAGTACTTC.

This chain links TRBV9 with TRBJ2-1, with D possibly matching TRBD2 (7 bases). The ends were cut back, 0 bases at V and 0 bases at J, with 10 bases in the middle. CDR1 is SGDLS and CDR2 is YYNGEE in the germline V gene. This CDR3 is 16 amino acids long. The CDR3 sequence is CASSVAGGGSYNEQFF. The CDR3 coding sequence is TGTGCCAGCAGCGTAGCGGGGGGCGGCTCCTACAATGAGCAGTTCTTC.

V and J are TRBV5-1 and TRBJ1-4; tentatively, D is TRBD1 (6 bases). The CDR3 is 14 amino acids. The V end was cut by 8 bases, the J end by 5 bases, with 16 bases between. Germline CDR1 and CDR2: SGHRS and YFSETQ. Written as DNA, the CDR3 is TGCGCCAGTAAAACAGGGTCGGTGAATGAAAAACTGTTTTTT. This translates into CASKTGSVNEKLFF.

The chain employs TRBV30 and TRBJ2-1; TRBD1 matches at 9 bases. The CDR3 consists of 14 residues. The J segment lost 7 bases and the V segment lost 5 bases, leaving 9 bases of the junction unmatched. The germline gives CDR1 GTSNPN, CDR2 SVGIG (reference sequence). This CDR3 is CAWDGTGRINEQFF. CDR3 bases: TGTGCCTGGGATGGGACAGGGAGAATAAATGAGCAGTTCTTC.

The chain is built from TRBV6-1 and TRBJ2-1; 10 bases match TRBD2. CDR3 size: 16 residues. CDR1 MNHNS and CDR2 SASEGT come from the germline V gene. Germline trimming cut 4 bases from V and 0 bases from J; bases unmatched to any gene: 3. The CDR3 nucleotides read TGTGCCAGCAGTGGGGCTAGCGGGAGCTCCTACAATGAGCAGTTCTTC. Translating it yields CASSGASGSSYNEQFF.

This clone was seen only once. The CDR3 nucleotides are TGTGCCAGCTCAGCCCGGGACAGGGGGCTCGGTGGCTACACCTTC. Residues: CASSARDRGLGGYTF. The chain employs TRBV18 and TRBJ1-2; 12 bases map to TRBD1. V lost 5 bases, J lost 7 bases, and 8 bases stayed unmatched. Germline V lookup: CDR1 KGHSH, CDR2 LQKENI. The CDR3 length is 15 residues.

The rearrangement links TRBV10-3 to TRBJ1-1; 7 positions agree with TRBD1. Germline V lookup: CDR1 ENHRY, CDR2 SYGVKD. V lost 8 bases, J lost 3 bases, and 6 bases stayed unmatched. This CDR3 is 13 amino acids long. This CDR3 is CAIGSQGDTEAFF. The CDR3, as DNA: TGTGCCATCGGTAGCCAGGGGGACACTGAAGCTTTCTTT.

The chain links TRBV11-2 to TRBJ2-5; 10 nucleotides agree with TRBD1. The CDR3 runs to 16 residues. Germline V gives CDR1 SGHAT, CDR2 FQNNGV. J lost 5 bases, V lost 4 bases, and 10 bases had no gene match. The CDR3 loop is CASSYRQGARVETQYF. The CDR3 region has the DNA TGTGCCAGCAGCTACCGACAGGGGGCTCGGGTGGAGACCCAGTACTTC.

The chain links TRBV5-8 to TRBJ1-5; D unclear. V lost 0 bases to trimming and J lost 0 bases, with 13 bases between them. The germline V gene encodes CDR1 SGHTS and CDR2 YDEGEE. There are 17 residues in the CDR3. In DNA, the CDR3 is TGTGCCAGCAGCTTGGTAATGAGCGTTGATAGCAATCAGCCCCAGCATTTT. This sequence encodes CASSLVMSVDSNQPQHF.